The sequence of this T cell receptor beta chain was determined in a study of T cells in Graves' hyperthyroidism and ophthalmopathy (dated by TCRdb to the late 2010s). Looking at the study overall: Peripheral blood samples were taken at the time of initial diagnosis, prior to any treatment. In several Graves' hyperthyroidism patients, the study also compared T-cell repertoires from thyroid tissue with T-cell repertoires from blood. Prospective prediction of ophthalmopathy was tested in an independent validation cohort of 18 to 20 hyperthyroidism patients and around 16 patients who later progressed to ophthalmopathy. After sampling, hyperthyroidism patients received methimazole starting at 30 mg daily, and ophthalmopathy patients received high-dose intravenous methylprednisolone. To identify distinguishing TCR V-J signatures, a discovery cohort of some 100 patients was used, comprising fewer than 45 with Graves' ophthalmopathy and approximately 57 with stable Graves' hyperthyroidism. The roughly 99 discovery patients were divided at random into training and test sets in a 7:3 ratio. The paper reports TCR Vbeta CDR3 sequencing of over 130 peripheral blood samples: around 45 ophthalmopathy, around 80 hyperthyroidism and around 17 progressor patients.

Amplification of TCR beta CDR3 regions was carried out from RNA transcripts. The TCR CDR3 was subjected to a first round of RT-PCR using the HTBI primer set and the Qiagen OneStep RT-PCR kit. A second multiplex PCR round built the libraries, followed by size selection and purification. Sequencing of the libraries was done on an Illumina HiSeq2000 using paired-end 100 bp reads. Processing in the source paper ran as follows. SOAPnuke was used to process the raw data, removing reads that contained adapters or uncalled bases, had a mean Phred below 15, or lacked an exact match to the constant primer or identifier. COPE v1.2.5 was used to merge the high-quality paired reads, and each unique nucleotide sequence was defined as a clonotype. MiTCR v1.1 was used to align the clonotypes against IMGT TRBV, TRBD and TRBJ reference segments. Only V-J combinations with frequency above 0.0001, covering about 99% of repertoires, were analysed. A TCS score was defined as the ratio of F50 (clonal expansion) to E x V (chaos), with BLOSUM62-based TCRdist applied between CDR3 peptides within each V-J. Welch's t-statistics and random forest reduced around 550 V-J features to about 12, which were used in a naive Bayes classifier (R e1071). The public reads were reanalyzed by TCRdb: fastp trimming at Q25, MiXCR alignment, in-frame beta chains only. Each entry is one CDR3 protein sequence, shown with its most common DNA and genes. The V and J calls come from TCRdb's annotation, not from the publication. Counted in this sample were some 180,000 distinct CDR3 sequences; about a sixth of them appeared once. The leading ten clones occupy around 29% of the sample.

This clonotype was seen ten or more times. Its target antigen remains unknown. Base qualities are not recorded, but no much larger clone differs from it by a single base. V is clipped by 4 bases and J by 7 bases, and the sequence between their germline boundaries is 11 bases long. For CDR1 and CDR2, the germline V gene (reference sequence) lists LGHDT and YNNKEL. The CDR3, from cysteine to phenylalanine, totals 14 residues. Here the CDR3 DNA is all that survives: 42 bases in frame from base 1. Stable Graves' hyperthyroidism was defined as the absence of progression to ophthalmopathy over 18 months of follow-up. Hyperthyroidism patients were aged 18 to 65 years and newly diagnosed, with disease duration of less than 2 months. Any patient with an uncontrolled infection, another autoimmune disease, pregnancy or lactation was excluded. Clinical symptoms, serum thyroxine and TRAb, thyroid ultrasound, and orbital computed tomography formed the basis for the diagnoses. Ficoll-Paque density gradient centrifugation was used to isolate PBMCs from about 10 ml of fresh peripheral blood. Total RNA was extracted using Trizol reagent, and RNA quality was assessed on an Agilent 2100 Bioanalyzer.

Here is what the overall study found, with its caveats: In validation, the model predicted progression to ophthalmopathy with approximately 70% sensitivity and less than 75% specificity, a median of roughly seven months before onset. A model built on a 13 V-J signature distinguished ophthalmopathy from stable hyperthyroidism, reaching roughly 88% sensitivity and under 84% specificity in cross-validation and 80%/75% in testing. Most expanded thyroid clonotypes (frequency above 0.001) were also detected in blood, suggesting blood repertoires may reflect thyroid immune responses. No statistical method was used to fix the sample size in advance, and group allocation was not hidden from the investigators.

This sequence originates from a woman aged 50 to 65 with Graves' hyperthyroidism. Sequences were obtained from blood. The V gene is TRBV3-1 and the J gene is TRBJ1-6, with the D gene call left open. The CDR3 loop reads CASSPLEGNSPLHF. The sequenced DNA: TGTGCCAGCAGCCCGCTCGAGGGAAATTCACCCCTCCACTTT.